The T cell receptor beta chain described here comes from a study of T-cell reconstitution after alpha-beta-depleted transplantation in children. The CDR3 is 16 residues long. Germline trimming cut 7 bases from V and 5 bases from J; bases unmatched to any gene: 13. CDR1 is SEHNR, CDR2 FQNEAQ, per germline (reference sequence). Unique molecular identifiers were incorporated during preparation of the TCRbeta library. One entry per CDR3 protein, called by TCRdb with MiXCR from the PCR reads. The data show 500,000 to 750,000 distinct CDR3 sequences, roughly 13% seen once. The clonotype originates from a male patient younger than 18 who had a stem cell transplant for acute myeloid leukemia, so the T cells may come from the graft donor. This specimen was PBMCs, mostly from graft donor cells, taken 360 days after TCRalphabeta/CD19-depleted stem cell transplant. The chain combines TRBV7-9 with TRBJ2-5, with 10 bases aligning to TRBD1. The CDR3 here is CASIKVGTGVRETQYF. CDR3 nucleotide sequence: TGTGCCAGCATCAAAGTGGGGACAGGGGTACGGGAGACCCAGTACTTC.